Sequencing of this T cell receptor (beta chain) was carried out in a study of blood T cell repertoires in COVID-19. Study information: The samples span acute and convalescent COVID-19 from the United States, Italy and Spain. T cells, B-cell-depleted T cells, or PBMCs provided the cDNA or gDNA that served as material.

In the authors' methods: Amplification of reference gene primers was used by the study to estimate nucleated cell counts. Assay: immunoSEQ multiplex PCR; the TCRdb copy retains only in-frame clones and omits some. That table gives V, J and clone size, and the DNA gave D and trimming. The sample consists of around 170,000 clones, about 83% of them appearing once. The CDR3 length is 16 residues. V was cut by 1 base and J by 4 bases, with 11 bases left in between. Germline CDR1 SGHTA, CDR2 FQGNSA. The sequence derives from a human donor in a cohort sampled during active COVID-19. Sequenced sample: peripheral blood. J is TRBJ2-6 and V is TRBV7-2; D call uncertain. CDR3 in DNA: TGTGCCAGCAGCTTAGGACCGGGTACGGGGGCCAACGTCCTGACTTTC. It yields the protein CASSLGPGTGANVLTF.